The source of this TCR beta chain is a study of blood T cells in healthy people across ages. The sample holds a few counts of this clonotype. CDR3 length equals 12 residues. Germline V gives CDR1 DFQATT, CDR2 SNEGSKA (reference sequence). The V end was cut by 5 bases, the J end by 4 bases, with 12 bases between. PCR was performed a second time for about 7 to 11 cycles using a sample-barcoded 5' primer and a J-beta primer mix. TCRdb processed the 5' RACE reads anew with MiXCR; each CDR3 protein has one entry. The sample records about 1.6 million distinct CDR3 sequences, about 35% being singletons. The TCR originated in a woman in her 30s in good health. J is TRBJ2-7 and V is TRBV20-1; perhaps TRBD2 as D (5 bases). The sample was blood. The CDR3 sequence is CSAALTGYEQYF. The CDR3 nucleotides are TGCAGTGCTGCTCTGACGGGGTACGAGCAGTACTTC.